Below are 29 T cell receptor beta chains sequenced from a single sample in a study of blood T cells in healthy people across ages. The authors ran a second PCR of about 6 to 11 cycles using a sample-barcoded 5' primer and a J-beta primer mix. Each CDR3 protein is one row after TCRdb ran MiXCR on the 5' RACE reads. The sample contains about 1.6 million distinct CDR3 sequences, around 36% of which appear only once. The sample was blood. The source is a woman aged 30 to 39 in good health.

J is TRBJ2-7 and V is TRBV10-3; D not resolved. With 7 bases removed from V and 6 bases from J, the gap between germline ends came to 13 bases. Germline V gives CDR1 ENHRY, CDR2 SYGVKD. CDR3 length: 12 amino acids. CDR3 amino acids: CAITDVSGEQYF. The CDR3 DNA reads TGTGCCATCACCGACGTTAGTGGCGAGCAGTACTTC.

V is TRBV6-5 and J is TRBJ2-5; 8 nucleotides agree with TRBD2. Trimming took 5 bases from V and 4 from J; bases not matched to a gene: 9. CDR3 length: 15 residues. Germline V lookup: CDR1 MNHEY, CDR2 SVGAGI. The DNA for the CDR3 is TGTGCCAGCAGTCCCGGGGGGGTCGGTGTAGAGACCCAGTACTTC. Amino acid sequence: CASSPGGVGVETQYF.

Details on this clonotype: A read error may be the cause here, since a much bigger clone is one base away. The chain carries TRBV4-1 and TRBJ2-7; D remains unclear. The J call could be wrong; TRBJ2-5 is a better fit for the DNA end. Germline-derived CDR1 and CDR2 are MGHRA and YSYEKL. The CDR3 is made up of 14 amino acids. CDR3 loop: CASSQEVRWETQYF. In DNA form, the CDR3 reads TGCGCCAGCAGCCAAGAAGTTAGGTGGGAGACCCAGTACTTC.

CDR3 amino acids: CASKTEMMETQYF. CDR3 in DNA: TGTGCCAGCAAAACGGAGATGATGGAGACCCAGTACTTC. The chain recombines TRBV27 with TRBJ2-5, with D uncertain. The CDR3 covers 13 residues. V lost 7 bases and J lost 5, with 14 bases in between. The germline V gene encodes CDR1 MNHEY and CDR2 SMNVEV (reference sequence).

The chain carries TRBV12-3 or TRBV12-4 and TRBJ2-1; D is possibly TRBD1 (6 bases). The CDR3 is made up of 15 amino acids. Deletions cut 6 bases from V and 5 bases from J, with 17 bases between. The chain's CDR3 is CASRGGQMLDNEQFF. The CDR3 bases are TGTGCCAGCAGGGGCGGACAGATGCTCGACAATGAGCAGTTCTTC.

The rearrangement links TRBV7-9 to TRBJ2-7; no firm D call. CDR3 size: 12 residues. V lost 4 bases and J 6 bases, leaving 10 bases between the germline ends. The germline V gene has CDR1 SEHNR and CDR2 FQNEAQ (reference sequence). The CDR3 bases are TGTGCCAGCAGCTCGGACCTCACCGAGCAGTACTTC. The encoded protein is CASSSDLTEQYF.

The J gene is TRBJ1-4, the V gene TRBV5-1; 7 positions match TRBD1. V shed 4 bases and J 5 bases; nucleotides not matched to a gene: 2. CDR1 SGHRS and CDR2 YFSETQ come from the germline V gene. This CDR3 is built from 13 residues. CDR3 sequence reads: CASSTGVNEKLFF. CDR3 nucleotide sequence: TGCGCCAGCAGCACAGGGGTGAATGAAAAACTGTTTTTT.

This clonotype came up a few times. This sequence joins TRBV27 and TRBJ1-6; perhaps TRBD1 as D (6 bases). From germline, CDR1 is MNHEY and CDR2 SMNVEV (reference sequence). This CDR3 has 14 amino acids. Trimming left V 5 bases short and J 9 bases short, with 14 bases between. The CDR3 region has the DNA TGTGCCAGCAGTCCCCGGACAGCAACTTCACCCCTCCACTTT. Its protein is CASSPRTATSPLHF.

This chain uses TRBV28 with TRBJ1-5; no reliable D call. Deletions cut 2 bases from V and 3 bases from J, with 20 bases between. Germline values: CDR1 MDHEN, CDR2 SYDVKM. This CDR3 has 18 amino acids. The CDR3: CASSLDPHREGFNQPQHF. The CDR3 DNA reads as TGTGCCAGCAGTTTAGATCCCCACCGGGAGGGATTCAATCAGCCCCAGCATTTT.

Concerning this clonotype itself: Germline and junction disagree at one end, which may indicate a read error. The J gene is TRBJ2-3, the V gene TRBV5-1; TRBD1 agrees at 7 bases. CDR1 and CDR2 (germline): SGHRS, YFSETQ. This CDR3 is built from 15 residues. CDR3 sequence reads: CASGFDRVGIDTQYF. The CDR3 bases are TGCGCCAGCGGCTTCGACAGGGTCGGTATAGATACGCAGTATTTT.

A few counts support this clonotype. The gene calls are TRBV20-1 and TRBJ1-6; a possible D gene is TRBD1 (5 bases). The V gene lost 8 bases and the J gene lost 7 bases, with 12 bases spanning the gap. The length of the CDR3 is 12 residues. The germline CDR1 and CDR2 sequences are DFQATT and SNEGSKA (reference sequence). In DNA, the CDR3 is TGCAGTACGGGAGAGGGGAATTCACCCCTCCACTTT. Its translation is CSTGEGNSPLHF.

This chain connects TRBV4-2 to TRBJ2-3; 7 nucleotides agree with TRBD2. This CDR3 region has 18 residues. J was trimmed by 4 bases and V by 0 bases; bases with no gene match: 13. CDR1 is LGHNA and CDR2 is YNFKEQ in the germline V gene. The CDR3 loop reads CASSQDPTERDQSDTQYF. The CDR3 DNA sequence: TGTGCCAGCAGCCAAGATCCGACGGAGCGGGATCAATCAGATACGCAGTATTTT.

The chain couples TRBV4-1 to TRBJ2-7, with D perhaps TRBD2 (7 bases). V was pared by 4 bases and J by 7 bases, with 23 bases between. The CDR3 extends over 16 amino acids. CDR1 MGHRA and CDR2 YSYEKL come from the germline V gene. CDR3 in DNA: TGCGCCAGCAGCCTCGTTGGGGGGGCTGGCTACAATGAGCAGTACTTC. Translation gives CASSLVGGAGYNEQYF.

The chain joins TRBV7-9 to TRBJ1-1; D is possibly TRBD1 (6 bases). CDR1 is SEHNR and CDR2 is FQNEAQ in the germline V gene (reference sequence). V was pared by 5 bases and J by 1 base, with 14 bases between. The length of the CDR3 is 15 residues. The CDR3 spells CASSKGVGWNTEAFF. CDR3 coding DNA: TGTGCCAGCAGCAAGGGGGTAGGTTGGAACACTGAAGCTTTCTTT.

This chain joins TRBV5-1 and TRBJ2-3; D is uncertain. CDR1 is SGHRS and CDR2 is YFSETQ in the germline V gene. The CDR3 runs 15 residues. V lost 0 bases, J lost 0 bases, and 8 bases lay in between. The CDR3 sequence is CASSLVDTSTDTQYF. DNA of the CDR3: TGCGCCAGCAGCTTGGTAGATACTAGCACAGATACGCAGTATTTT.

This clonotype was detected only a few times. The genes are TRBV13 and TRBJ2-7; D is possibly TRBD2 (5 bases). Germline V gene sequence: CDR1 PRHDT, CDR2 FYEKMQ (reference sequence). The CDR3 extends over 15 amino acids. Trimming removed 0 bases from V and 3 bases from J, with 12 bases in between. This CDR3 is CASSLGLEGNYEQYF. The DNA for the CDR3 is TGTGCCAGCAGCTTAGGCCTAGAGGGAAACTACGAGCAGTACTTC.

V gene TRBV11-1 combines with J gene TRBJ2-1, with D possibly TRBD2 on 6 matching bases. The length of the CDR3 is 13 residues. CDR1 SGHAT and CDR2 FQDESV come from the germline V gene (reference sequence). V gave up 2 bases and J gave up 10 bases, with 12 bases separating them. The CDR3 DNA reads TGTGCCAGCAGCTTAAGGAGCGCGGGGGAGCAGTTCTTC. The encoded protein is CASSLRSAGEQFF. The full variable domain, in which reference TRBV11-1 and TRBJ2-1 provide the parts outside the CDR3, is EAEVAQSPRYKITEKSQAVAFWCDPISGHATLYWYRQILGQGPELLVQFQDESVVDDSQLPKDRFSAERLKGVDSTLKIQPAELGDSAMYLCASSLRSAGEQFFGPGTRLTVL.

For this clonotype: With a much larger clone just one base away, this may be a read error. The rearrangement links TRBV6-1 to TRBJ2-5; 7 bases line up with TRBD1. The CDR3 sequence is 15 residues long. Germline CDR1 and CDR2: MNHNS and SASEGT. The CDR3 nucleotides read TGTGCCGGCAGTGAACCCGGGACAGCTAAAGAGACCCAGTACTTC. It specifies CAGSEPGTAKETQYF.

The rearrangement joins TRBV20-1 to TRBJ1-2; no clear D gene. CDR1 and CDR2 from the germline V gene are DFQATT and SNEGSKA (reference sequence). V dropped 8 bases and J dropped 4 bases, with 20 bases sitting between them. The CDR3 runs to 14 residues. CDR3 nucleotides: TGCAGTACTTACTCAAACAGCTACTTCTATGGCTACACCTTC. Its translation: CSTYSNSYFYGYTF.

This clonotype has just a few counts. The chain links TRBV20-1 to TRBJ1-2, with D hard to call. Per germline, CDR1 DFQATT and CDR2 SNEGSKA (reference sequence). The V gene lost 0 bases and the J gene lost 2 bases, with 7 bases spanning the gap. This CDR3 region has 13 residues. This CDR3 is CSARDMSNYGYTF. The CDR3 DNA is TGCAGTGCTAGAGATATGTCCAACTATGGCTACACCTTC.

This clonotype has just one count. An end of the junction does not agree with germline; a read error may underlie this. The CDR3 DNA reads TGTGCCATCAGTGAGTCGGACGCCCGCTCTGGGGCCAGCGTCCTGACTTTC. Translating it yields CAISESDARSGASVLTF. The genes are TRBV10-3 and TRBJ2-6; a weak D match, TRBD1 (5 bases). The length of the CDR3 is 17 residues. The germline V gene has CDR1 ENHRY and CDR2 SYGVKD.

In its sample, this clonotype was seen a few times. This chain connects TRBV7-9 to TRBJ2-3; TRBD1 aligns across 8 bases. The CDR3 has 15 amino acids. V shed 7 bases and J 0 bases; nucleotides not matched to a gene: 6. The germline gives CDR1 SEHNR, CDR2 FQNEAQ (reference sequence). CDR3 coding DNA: TGTGCCAGCACCAAACCAGGGGGCAGCACAGATACGCAGTATTTT. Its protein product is CASTKPGGSTDTQYF.

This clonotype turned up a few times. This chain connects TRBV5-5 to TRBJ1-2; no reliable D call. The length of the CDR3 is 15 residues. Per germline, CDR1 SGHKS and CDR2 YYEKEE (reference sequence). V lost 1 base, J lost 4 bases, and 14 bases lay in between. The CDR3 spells CASSLIPDGVYGYTF. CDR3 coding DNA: TGTGCCAGCAGCTTGATTCCCGACGGAGTCTATGGCTACACCTTC. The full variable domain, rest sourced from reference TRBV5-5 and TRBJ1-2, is DAGVTQSPTHLIKTRGQQVTLRCSPISGHKSVSWYQQVLGQGPQFIFQYYEKEERGRGNFPDRFSARQFPNYSSELNVNALLLGDSALYLCASSLIPDGVYGYTFGSGTRLTVV.

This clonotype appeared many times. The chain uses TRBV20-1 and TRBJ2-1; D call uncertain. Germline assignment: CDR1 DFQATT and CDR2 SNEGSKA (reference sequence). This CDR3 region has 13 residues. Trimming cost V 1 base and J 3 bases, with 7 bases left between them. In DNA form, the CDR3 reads TGCAGTGCTAGAGCCACTAACTACAATGAGCAGTTCTTC. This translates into CSARATNYNEQFF.

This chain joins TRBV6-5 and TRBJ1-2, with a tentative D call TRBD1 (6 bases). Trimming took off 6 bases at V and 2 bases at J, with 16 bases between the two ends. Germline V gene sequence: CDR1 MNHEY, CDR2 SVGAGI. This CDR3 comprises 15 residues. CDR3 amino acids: CASRYRLGGNYGYTF. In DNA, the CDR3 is TGTGCCAGCAGATACAGACTAGGGGGGAACTATGGCTACACCTTC.

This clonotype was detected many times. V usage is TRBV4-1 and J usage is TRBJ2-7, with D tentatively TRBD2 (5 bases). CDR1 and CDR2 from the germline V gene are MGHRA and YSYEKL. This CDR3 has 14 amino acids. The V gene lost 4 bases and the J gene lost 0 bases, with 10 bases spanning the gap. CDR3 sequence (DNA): TGCGCCAGCAGCCCCCGACGGGGCTCCTACGAGCAGTACTTC. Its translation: CASSPRRGSYEQYF.

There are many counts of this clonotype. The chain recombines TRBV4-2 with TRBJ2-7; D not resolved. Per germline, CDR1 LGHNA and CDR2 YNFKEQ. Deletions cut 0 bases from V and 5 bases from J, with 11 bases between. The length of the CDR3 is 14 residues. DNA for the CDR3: TGTGCCAGCAGCCAAGAAAGGGTAGGGAACGAGCAGTACTTC. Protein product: CASSQERVGNEQYF.

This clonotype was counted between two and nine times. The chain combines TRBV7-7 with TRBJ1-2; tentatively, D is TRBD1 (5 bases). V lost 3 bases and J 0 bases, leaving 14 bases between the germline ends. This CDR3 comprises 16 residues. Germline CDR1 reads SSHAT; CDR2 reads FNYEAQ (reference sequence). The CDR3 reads CASSFSWDGSNYGYTF. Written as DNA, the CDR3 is TGTGCCAGCAGCTTCTCCTGGGACGGATCTAACTATGGCTACACCTTC.

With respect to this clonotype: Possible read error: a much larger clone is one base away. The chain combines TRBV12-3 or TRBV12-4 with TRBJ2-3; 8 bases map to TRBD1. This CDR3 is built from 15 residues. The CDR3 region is CASSVDRVGTDAQYF. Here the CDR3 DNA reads TGTGCCAGCAGCGTGGACAGGGTTGGTACAGATGCGCAGTATTTT.